This T cell receptor (beta chain) was retrieved from a study of blood T cell repertoires in COVID-19. Across the study: Sources were T cells, B-cell-depleted T cells, or PBMCs; the material itself was cDNA or gDNA.

Sequenced by immunoSEQ multiplex PCR; TCRdb stores in-frame clones only, minus some. The sample lists roughly 120,000 clones; approximately 67% were seen once. This CDR3 comprises 13 residues. Per the germline V gene, CDR1 is SGHNT and CDR2 is YENEEA. The V and J ends lost 1 base and 10 bases respectively, with 11 bases between them. The specimen was peripheral blood. The chain combines TRBV11-3 with TRBJ2-1, with D unresolved. The TCR comes from a woman aged 60-75 years with acute or convalescent COVID-19. CDR3 nucleotide sequence: TGTGCCAGCAGCTTAGCTGGCCGGCGGGAGCAGTTCTTC. Its translation is CASSLAGRREQFF.